A selection of T cell receptor beta chains follows, all from one sample in a study of regulatory T cells in long-lasting Graves disease. TCRdb independently ran MiXCR on the multiplex PCR reads; one entry per CDR3 protein. The sample has a few hundred thousand distinct CDR3 sequences; over 15% are singletons. The same sample was also studied in work on T cells in Graves' hyperthyroidism and ophthalmopathy.

The sample here was peripheral blood mononuclear cells (PBMCs), taken at new diagnosis, from a patient treated with antithyroid drugs. The receptors derive from a man between 35 and 55 years old with Graves disease. Each CDR3 is given with its conserved first and last residue. Fields, in order: clone size, J gene, D gene, V gene, CDR3 protein, CDR3 DNA. The D gene is left open where the match is weak. Size is stated for part of the rows, as once, few or many counts, or as a class when the clone is expanded.

few | TRBJ2-7 | TRBD2 | TRBV20-1 | CSARDGGGGAVYEQYF | TGCAGTGCTAGAGATGGCGGCGGGGGGGCCGTATACGAGCAGTACTTC
few | TRBJ1-3 | . | TRBV7-9 | CAGRGTAKGNTIYF | TGTGCCGGCAGGGGAACAGCAAAAGGAAACACCATATATTTT
. | TRBJ2-2 | TRBD1 | TRBV19 | CASSILQGADTGELFF | TGTGCCAGTAGTATTCTGCAGGGGGCGGACACCGGGGAGCTGTTTTTT
many | TRBJ2-5 | . | TRBV5-1 | CASSPGGYQETQYF | TGCGCCAGCAGCCCAGGGGGGTACCAAGAGACCCAGTACTTC
many | TRBJ1-2 | TRBD1 | TRBV20-1 | CSAGQGLNYGYTF | TGCAGTGCTGGACAGGGGCTTAACTATGGCTACACCTTC
few | TRBJ2-7 | . | TRBV7-9 | CASSLHGGASYEQYF | TGTGCCAGCAGCCTACACGGCGGGGCGTCCTACGAGCAGTACTTC
. | TRBJ1-1 | . | TRBV12-3/TRBV12-4 | CASSRGRLNAEAFF | TGTGCCAGCAGTCGGGGGCGTCTGAACGCTGAAGCTTTCTTT
few | TRBJ2-7 | . | TRBV18 | CASSSQAYEQYF | TGTGCCAGCTCGTCTCAAGCCTACGAGCAGTACTTC
. | TRBJ1-2 | . | TRBV3-1 | CASSPPGVGAPQGYTF | TGTGCCAGCAGCCCCCCCGGAGTAGGGGCTCCTCAAGGCTACACCTTC
many | TRBJ2-1 | TRBD1 | TRBV11-2 | CASSLTGVNEQFF | TGTGCCAGCAGCCTTACAGGGGTCAATGAGCAGTTCTTC
many | TRBJ2-5 | TRBD2 | TRBV7-3 | CASSLGLAGEETQYF | TGTGCCAGCAGCTTAGGTCTAGCGGGGGAAGAGACCCAGTACTTC
many | TRBJ2-5 | TRBD2 | TRBV9 | CASSAGTSGGFQETQYF | TGTGCCAGCAGCGCCGGGACTAGCGGGGGGTTCCAAGAGACCCAGTACTTC
many | TRBJ2-7 | TRBD1 | TRBV7-2 | CASSRGQGWAYEQYF | TGTGCCAGCAGCCGAGGACAGGGGTGGGCCTACGAGCAGTACTTC
. | TRBJ1-6 | TRBD1 | TRBV5-1 | CASSLIRQGSSYNSPLHF | TGCGCCAGCAGCTTGATCCGACAGGGGAGCTCCTATAATTCACCCCTCCACTTT
many | TRBJ1-1 | . | TRBV5-6 | CASSLDRTLSWAFF | TGTGCCAGCAGCTTGGACAGGACCCTCTCTTGGGCTTTCTTT
many | TRBJ2-7 | . | TRBV7-2 | CASSLLGSSYEQYF | TGTGCCAGCAGTCTCCTCGGGAGCTCCTACGAGCAGTACTTC
. | TRBJ2-7 | TRBD2 | TRBV28 | CASSFGGGAPEQYF | TGTGCCAGCAGTTTTGGCGGGGGGGCCCCCGAGCAGTACTTC
many | TRBJ1-5 | . | TRBV5-6 | CASSSLGVSNQPQHF | TGTGCCAGCAGCTCGCTAGGTGTTAGCAATCAGCCCCAGCATTTT
many | TRBJ2-3 | . | TRBV5-1 | CASSLVGGPDTQYF | TGCGCCAGCAGCTTGGTTGGGGGTCCAGATACGCAGTATTTT
many | TRBJ2-5 | . | TRBV5-1 | CASSFRLIASRETQYF | TGCGCCAGCAGCTTCCGTCTTATAGCCTCCCGGGAGACCCAGTACTTC
. | TRBJ2-1 | TRBD2 | TRBV24-1 | CATSIGGSSYNEQFF | TGTGCCACCTCCATCGGCGGGAGCTCCTACAATGAGCAGTTCTTC
. | TRBJ2-3 | . | TRBV7-9 | CASSFGAGRADTQYF | TGTGCCAGCAGCTTTGGGGCAGGGCGAGCAGATACGCAGTATTTT
many | TRBJ1-1 | . | TRBV18 | CASSSTRGDSSTFF | TGTGCCAGCTCATCGACTAGGGGGGACTCTTCCACTTTCTTT
. | TRBJ1-5 | . | TRBV4-2 | CASSLGQTNQPQHF | TGTGCCAGCAGCCTTGGACAGACCAATCAGCCCCAGCATTTT
many | TRBJ2-3 | . | TRBV2 | CASSDSTRSSDTQYF | TGTGCCAGCAGTGACTCCACTAGGTCCTCAGATACGCAGTATTTT
few | TRBJ2-3 | . | TRBV10-3 | CAIRRGAAGDTQYF | TGTGCCATCAGACGGGGGGCTGCCGGGGATACGCAGTATTTT
few | TRBJ2-3 | . | TRBV7-9 | CASSYGGPDTQYF | TGTGCCAGCAGCTACGGCGGTCCAGATACGCAGTATTTT
few | TRBJ2-7 | . | TRBV7-2 | CASSLAGHYEQYF | TGTGCCAGCAGCTTAGCGGGGCATTACGAGCAGTACTTC
. | TRBJ1-2 | . | TRBV5-8 | CASRAYGGAYGYTF | TGTGCCAGCAGGGCATACGGGGGGGCCTATGGCTACACCTTC
many | TRBJ1-4 | . | TRBV5-5 | CASSGGQGLFF | TGTGCCAGCAGCGGAGGGCAGGGACTGTTTTTT
many | TRBJ2-5 | TRBD2 | TRBV5-1 | CASSLATLAGPGTQYF | TGCGCCAGCAGCTTGGCCACACTAGCGGGGCCCGGGACCCAGTACTTC
many | TRBJ2-7 | TRBD2 | TRBV7-6 | CASSLGQRGLAGEQYF | TGTGCCAGCAGCCTTGGACAGAGGGGACTAGCTGGCGAGCAGTACTTC
. | TRBJ2-3 | TRBD2 | TRBV12-3/TRBV12-4 | CASSLKAGGPGDTQYF | TGTGCCAGCAGTTTAAAGGCGGGAGGGCCTGGAGATACGCAGTATTTT
many | TRBJ2-6 | . | TRBV5-1 | CASSLLSGANVLTF | TGCGCCAGCAGCTTGCTGTCTGGGGCCAACGTCCTGACTTTC
many | TRBJ2-7 | TRBD1 | TRBV20-1 | CSARVGEGQAFSSPYEQYF | TGCAGTGCTAGAGTGGGAGAGGGACAGGCGTTTTCGTCCCCCTACGAGCAGTACTTC